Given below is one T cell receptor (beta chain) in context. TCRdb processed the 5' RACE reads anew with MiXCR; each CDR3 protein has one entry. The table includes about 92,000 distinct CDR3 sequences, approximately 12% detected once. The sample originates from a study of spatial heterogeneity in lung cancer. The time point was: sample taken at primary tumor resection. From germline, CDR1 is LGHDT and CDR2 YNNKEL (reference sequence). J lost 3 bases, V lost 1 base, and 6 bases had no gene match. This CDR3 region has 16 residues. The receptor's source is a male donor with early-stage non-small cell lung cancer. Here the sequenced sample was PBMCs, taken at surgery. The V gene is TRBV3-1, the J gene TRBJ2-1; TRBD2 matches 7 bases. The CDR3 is CASSQAVASGYNEQFF. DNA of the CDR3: TGTGCCAGCAGCCAAGCGGTGGCTAGCGGCTACAATGAGCAGTTCTTC.